This TCR beta chain was recorded in a study of glioma-infiltrating T cells after dendritic cell vaccination. Study at large: Autologous tumor lysate-pulsed dendritic cell vaccination was given between the early 2000s and the early 2010s. At biweekly intervals, patients got three intradermal dendritic cell vaccine injections.

TCRdb's copy holds only in-frame clones and misses some; the assay was immunoSEQ multiplex PCR. The sample gives fewer than 85,000 clones, around 90% of which show up once; roughly 3.2% is in the top ten. The length of the CDR3 is 17 residues. V lost 3 bases, J lost 5 bases, and 20 bases lay in between. The germline V gene has CDR1 KGHSH and CDR2 LQKENI. The sequence was collected from a human donor with glioblastoma. This specimen consisted of blood, obtained before dendritic cell vaccination. J is TRBJ2-1 and V is TRBV18; a possible D gene is TRBD1 (6 bases). In DNA, the CDR3 is TGTGCCAGCTCACCGCTTAAACTCCAGGACAGTAACAATGAGCAGTTCTTC. Protein: CASSPLKLQDSNNEQFF.